This T cell receptor beta chain was documented in a study of cytomegalovirus exposure and HLA in healthy donors. This CDR3 spans 14 amino acids. Germline CDR1 and CDR2: MNHEY and SMNVEV (reference sequence). Trimming stripped 4 bases from V and 7 bases from J, with 16 bases between. Note on this clone: What it recognizes is unknown.

The PCR ran on 60 Vbeta and 13 Jbeta primers. Only in-frame clones appear in the TCRdb table, and some are missing; sequencing was by immunoSEQ multiplex PCR. The table has around 65,000 clones, about 63% seen once; the top ten hold about a sixth. Study-wide results and limits: Links to common viral pathogens appeared, in a later analysis, for several of the most significant clusters. In a later analysis, a missense DCLRE1C variant was linked to TCR beta V- and J-gene trimming. Cytomegalovirus association was assigned to more than 150 TCR beta chains.

The sequenced material came from PBMCs. The sequence came from a man between 35 and 55 years old in good health and CMV-seropositive. The rearrangement links TRBV27 to TRBJ1-2; D is perhaps TRBD1 (6 bases). This CDR3 reads CASSSRGGAGGYTF. CDR3 DNA: TGTGCCAGCAGTTCCCGTGGGGGGGCGGGTGGCTACACCTTC.